Reported below is one T cell receptor (beta chain). The data stem from a study of OX40 agonist ivuxolimab in advanced cancers. Sequencing used immunoSEQ multiplex PCR; TCRdb keeps in-frame clones, though not all of them. The sample records 65,000 to 90,000 clones, 85% to 90% being singletons. The input for sequencing was CD4+ or CD8+ T cells sorted from blood, taken in a trial of the OX40 agonist ivuxolimab. The source is an adult with an advanced solid tumor such as melanoma, head and neck, liver or kidney cancer.

The CDR3 reads CAWVASGNTIYF. The CDR3 DNA sequence: TGTGCCTGGGTTGCGTCTGGAAACACCATATATTTT. The chain combines TRBV30 with TRBJ1-3; D is unclear. V was pared by 5 bases and J by 1 base, with 6 bases between. CDR1 is GTSNPN and CDR2 is SVGIG in the germline V gene (reference sequence). This CDR3 comprises 12 residues. The full variable domain, rest sourced from reference TRBV30 and TRBJ1-3, is SQTIHQWPATLVQPVGSPLSLECTVEGTSNPNLYWYRQAAGRGLQLLFYSVGIGQISSEVPQNLSASRPQDRQFILSSKKLLLSDSGFYLCAWVASGNTIYFGEGSWLTVV.